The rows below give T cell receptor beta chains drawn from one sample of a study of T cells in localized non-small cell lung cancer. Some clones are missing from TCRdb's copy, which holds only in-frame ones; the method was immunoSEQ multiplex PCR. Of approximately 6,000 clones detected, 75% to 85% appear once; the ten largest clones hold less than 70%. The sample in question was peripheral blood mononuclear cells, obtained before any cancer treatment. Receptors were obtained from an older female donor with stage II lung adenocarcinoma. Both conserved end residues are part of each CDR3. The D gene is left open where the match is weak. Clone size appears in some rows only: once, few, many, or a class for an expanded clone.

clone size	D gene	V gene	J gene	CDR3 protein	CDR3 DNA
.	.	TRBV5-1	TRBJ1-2	CASSLASDGYTF	TGCGCCAGCAGCTTGGCTTCCGATGGCTACACCTTC
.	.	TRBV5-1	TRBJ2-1	CASREGGPTYNEQFF	TGCGCCAGCAGAGAGGGGGGGCCAACCTACAATGAGCAGTTCTTC
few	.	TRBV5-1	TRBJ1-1	CASSLEGGSLNTEAFF	TGCGCCAGCAGCTTGGAGGGGGGCAGCCTGAACACTGAAGCTTTCTTT
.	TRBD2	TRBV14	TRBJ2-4	CASASGGFNIQYF	TGTGCCAGTGCTAGCGGGGGTTTTAACATTCAGTACTTC
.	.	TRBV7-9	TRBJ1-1	CASSFTGDTEAFF	TGTGCCAGCAGCTTTACAGGTGACACTGAAGCTTTCTTT
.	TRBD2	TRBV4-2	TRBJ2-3	CASSRLGTSGSAGDTQYF	TGTGCCAGCAGCCGTCTCGGGACTAGCGGGTCGGCGGGGGATACGCAGTATTTT
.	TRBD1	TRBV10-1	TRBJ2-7	CASSEGTGWKEQYF	TGCGCCAGCAGTGAGGGGACAGGGTGGAAGGAGCAGTACTTC
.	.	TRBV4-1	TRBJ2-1	CASSQLHLSYNEQFF	TGCGCCAGCAGCCAATTACACCTCTCCTACAATGAGCAGTTCTTC
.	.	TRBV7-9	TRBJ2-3	CASSLFGTDTQYF	TGTGCCAGCAGCTTATTCGGCACAGATACGCAGTATTTT
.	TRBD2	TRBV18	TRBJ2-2	CASSPLVGSGRVHTGELFF	TGTGCCAGCTCACCGTTGGTGGGTAGCGGGAGAGTACACACCGGGGAGCTGTTTTTT
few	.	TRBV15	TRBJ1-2	CATSRDTGTLYGYTF	TGTGCCACCAGCAGAGATACGGGAACCCTCTATGGCTACACCTTC
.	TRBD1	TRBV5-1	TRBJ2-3	CASSLYPGQGITDTQYF	TGCGCCAGCAGCTTATACCCGGGACAGGGGATCACAGATACGCAGTATTTT
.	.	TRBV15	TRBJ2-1	CATSRETAGSPNEQFF	TGTGCCACCAGCAGAGAAACGGCGGGCAGCCCCAATGAGCAGTTCTTC
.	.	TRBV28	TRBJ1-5	CASSLGGQVRQPQHF	TGTGCCAGCAGTTTGGGGGGCCAGGTCAGGCAGCCCCAGCATTTT
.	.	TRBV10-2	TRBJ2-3	CASSESGLGTDTQYF	TGCGCCAGCAGTGAGTCGGGGCTGGGCACAGATACGCAGTATTTT
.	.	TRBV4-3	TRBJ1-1	CASSQIRDGNTEAFF	TGCGCCAGCAGCCAAATCCGGGACGGAAACACTGAAGCTTTCTTT
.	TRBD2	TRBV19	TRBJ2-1	CASRLAGSSYNEQFF	TGTGCCAGTAGACTAGCGGGTAGCTCCTACAATGAGCAGTTCTTC
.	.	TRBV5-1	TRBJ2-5	CASREPAGGQETQYF	TGCGCCAGCAGGGAGCCGGCTGGAGGGCAAGAGACCCAGTACTTC
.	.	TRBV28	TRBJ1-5	CASSSMLDKPQHF	TGTGCCAGCAGTTCAATGCTGGATAAACCCCAGCATTTT
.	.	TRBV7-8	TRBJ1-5	CASSLGYQPQHF	TGTGCCAGCAGCTTAGGGTATCAGCCCCAGCATTTT
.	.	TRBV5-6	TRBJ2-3	CASSLRSSADTQYF	TGTGCCAGCAGCTTGCGGTCCTCCGCGGATACGCAGTATTTT
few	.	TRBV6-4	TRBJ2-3	CASSASGEADTQYF	TGTGCCAGCAGTGCGTCGGGAGAGGCAGATACGCAGTATTTT
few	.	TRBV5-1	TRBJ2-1	CASSPEGVWYHNEQFF	TGCGCCAGCAGCCCGGAGGGGGTGTGGTATCACAATGAGCAGTTCTTC
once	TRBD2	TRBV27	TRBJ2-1	CASSFRTSGKGHSYNEQFF	TGTGCCAGCAGTTTTAGGACTAGCGGGAAAGGACACTCCTACAATGAGCAGTTCTTC
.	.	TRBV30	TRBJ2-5	CAWSVMVGETQYF	TGTGCCTGGAGTGTAATGGTGGGGGAGACCCAGTACTTC
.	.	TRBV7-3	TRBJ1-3	CASSPDGDSGNTIYF	TGTGCCAGCAGTCCCGACGGAGACTCTGGAAACACCATATATTTT